Presented here are 8 T cell receptor beta chains from one specimen sequenced in a study of Ad26.COV2.S vaccination and SARS-CoV-2 variants. Treatment given: over 15 received Ad26.COV2.S at low or high dose, single or two shots; about five received placebo; per-sample allocation not given. Collection of samples fell on day 63 after the first vaccine or placebo injection. Repertoires were generated with immunoSEQ multiplex PCR, while TCRdb's copy carries only in-frame clones and drops some. This table has over 450,000 clones, about 89% appearing once. Sample: peripheral blood, taken in a trial of Ad26.COV2.S vaccine versus placebo. Source of these receptors: a person between 18 and 59 years old who received the Ad26.COV2.S COVID-19 vaccine or a placebo.

V gene TRBV28 combines with J gene TRBJ1-1, with D perhaps matching TRBD1 (6 bases). Trimming pared 5 bases from V and 0 bases from J, leaving 16 bases between. The CDR3 spans 16 residues. The V gene's germline CDR1 is MDHEN and CDR2 SYDVKM. DNA for the CDR3: TGTGCCAGCAGTGGGGGGCAGGGAACAGTGAACACTGAAGCTTTCTTT. Amino acid sequence: CASSGGQGTVNTEAFF.

In DNA, the CDR3 is TGTGCCAGCAGTTTTCGACTAGCGGGAGGAGGGGATACGCAGTATTTT. It is translated as CASSFRLAGGGDTQYF. The J gene is TRBJ2-3, the V gene TRBV28; TRBD2 matches at 13 bases. The V gene's germline CDR1 is MDHEN and CDR2 SYDVKM. V lost 3 bases, J lost 6 bases, and 6 bases stayed unmatched. The CDR3 has 16 residues.

This chain connects TRBV7-8 to TRBJ1-1; unclear D gene. The CDR3 totals 14 residues. Germline V lookup: CDR1 SGHVS, CDR2 FQNEAQ. The germline V and J ends were trimmed by 2 bases and 0 bases, with 7 bases remaining between them. The DNA of the CDR3 is TGTGCCAGCAGCTTAACGCAGATGAACACTGAAGCTTTCTTT. It encodes CASSLTQMNTEAFF.

This sequence joins TRBV18 and TRBJ2-3; 9 bases map to TRBD1. The V gene end was trimmed by 3 bases and the J gene end by 1 base; junction bases not matched to a gene: 5. CDR3 length: 16 amino acids. CDR1 is KGHSH, CDR2 LQKENI, per germline. CDR3: CASSPGQGLGTDTQYF. Written as DNA, the CDR3 is TGTGCCAGCTCACCGGGACAGGGTCTTGGCACAGATACGCAGTATTTT.

V is TRBV9 and J is TRBJ1-4; the D gene is possibly TRBD1 (6 bases). V gave up 4 bases and J gave up 4 bases, with 17 bases separating them. This CDR3 contains 16 residues. Germline V gene lookup returns CDR1 SGDLS and CDR2 YYNGEE. The CDR3 sequence: CASSTTPGHLNEKLFF. CDR3 coding DNA: TGTGCCAGCAGCACAACACCGGGACACCTTAATGAAAAACTGTTTTTT.

The chain is built from TRBV28 and TRBJ2-7; TRBD2 matches at 7 bases. Germline loops: CDR1 MDHEN, CDR2 SYDVKM. Trimming cost V 7 bases and J 5 bases; bases outside gene matches: 11. There are 14 residues in the CDR3. The chain's CDR3 is CASMGGRPVNEQYF. The DNA for the CDR3 is TGTGCCAGCATGGGGGGGAGGCCAGTGAACGAGCAGTACTTC.

This clone showed up just once. The rearrangement links TRBV3-1 (or the pseudogene TRBV3-2) to TRBJ1-3; weak D call: TRBD1 (6 bases). The germline CDR1 and CDR2 sequences are LGHDT and YNNKEL (reference sequence). The CDR3 has 14 amino acids. V was pared by 2 bases and J by 4 bases, with 9 bases between. The CDR3 nucleotides read TGTGCCAGCAGCCAATGGACAGTCGGAAACACCATATATTTT. Translating it yields CASSQWTVGNTIYF.

V usage is TRBV25-1 and J usage is TRBJ1-4; D uncertain. This CDR3 has 14 amino acids. Per the germline V gene, CDR1 is MGHDK and CDR2 is SYGVNS. V lost 2 bases and J 0 bases, leaving 4 bases between the germline ends. The CDR3 is CASSEQATNEKLFF. CDR3 DNA: TGTGCCAGCAGTGAACAGGCAACTAATGAAAAACTGTTTTTT.